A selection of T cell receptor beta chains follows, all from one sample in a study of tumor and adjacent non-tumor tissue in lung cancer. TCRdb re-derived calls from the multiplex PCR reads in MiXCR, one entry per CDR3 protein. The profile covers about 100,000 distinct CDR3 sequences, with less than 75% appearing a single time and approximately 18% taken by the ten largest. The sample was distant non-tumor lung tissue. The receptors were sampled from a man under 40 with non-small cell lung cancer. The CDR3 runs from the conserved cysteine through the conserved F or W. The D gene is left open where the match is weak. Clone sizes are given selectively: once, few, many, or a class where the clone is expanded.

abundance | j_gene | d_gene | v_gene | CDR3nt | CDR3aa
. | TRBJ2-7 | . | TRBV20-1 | TGCAGTGCTAGACGGAAACCTAGCTCCTACGAGCAGTACTTC | CSARRKPSSYEQYF
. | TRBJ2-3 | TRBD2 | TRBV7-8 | TGTGCCAGCAAGCTCAGGACTAGCGGCATTCCAGGTACGCAGTATTTT | CASKLRTSGIPGTQYF
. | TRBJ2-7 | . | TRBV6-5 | TGCGCCTGCAGCCCGGGACGGACTGCAGCGGAGCAGTACTTC | CACSPGRTAAEQYF
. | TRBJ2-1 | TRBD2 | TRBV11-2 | TGTCCCAGCAGCTTAGATTCTGCTGTTTTGGGCGGGAGATCTTCTTGGGAGCAGTTCTTC | CPSSLDSAVLGGRSSWEQFF
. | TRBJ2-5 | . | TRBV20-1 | TGCAATGCTAGAGACGGGTACGGTCAAGAGACCCAGTACTTC | CNARDGYGQETQYF
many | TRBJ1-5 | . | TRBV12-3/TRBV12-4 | TGTGCCAGCAGATCAACAGGGTGGACTCAGCCCCAGCATTTT | CASRSTGWTQPQHF
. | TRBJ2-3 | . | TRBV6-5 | TGTGCCAGCAGTTACTCGCATGGGGTCTCAGATACGCAGTATTTT | CASSYSHGVSDTQYF
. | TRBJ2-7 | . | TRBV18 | TGTGCCAGCTCACCCCGGACCGAGTTTGCCGAGCAGTACTTC | CASSPRTEFAEQYF
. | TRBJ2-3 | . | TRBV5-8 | TGTGCCAGCAGCTTGGGGGTAGTCGGCACAGATACGCAGTATTTT | CASSLGVVGTDTQYF
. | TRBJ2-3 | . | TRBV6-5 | TGTGCCAGCAGTTACGAGACGATCACAGATACACAGTATTTT | CASSYETITDTQYF
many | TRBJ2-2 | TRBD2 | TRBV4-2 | TGTGCCAGCAGCCAAGACACTAGCGGGAGTAGCACCGGGGAGCTGTTTTTT | CASSQDTSGSSTGELFF
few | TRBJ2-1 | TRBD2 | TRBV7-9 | TGTGCCAGCAGCCTCACCGGACTAGCGGGAGGAAATGAGCAGTTCTTC | CASSLTGLAGGNEQFF
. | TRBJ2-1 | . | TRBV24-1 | TGTGCCACCAGTGACCACGGCACTGGTCTGTGGTTCTTC | CATSDHGTGLWFF
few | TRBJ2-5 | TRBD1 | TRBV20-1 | TGCAGTGCTTCCAGCGAGGGGGCCTTGTTAGAGACCCAGTACTTC | CSASSEGALLETQYF
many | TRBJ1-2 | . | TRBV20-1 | TGCAGTGCGGGGGGGGGTGACGTCAAGAGGCATGGCTACACCTTC | CSAGGGDVKRHGYTF
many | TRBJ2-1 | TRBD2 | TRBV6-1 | TGTGCCAGCAAATCTCATAGCGGGAGGGGGTACAATGAGCAGTTCTTC | CASKSHSGRGYNEQFF
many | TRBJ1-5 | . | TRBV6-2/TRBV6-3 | TGTGCCAGCAGTTGGTCTGATCTCAATCAGCCCCAGCATTTT | CASSWSDLNQPQHF
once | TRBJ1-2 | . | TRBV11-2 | TGTGCCAGCAGCCCCCCCTACAAGGCACCTCCCCTTGGCTACACCTTC | CASSPPYKAPPLGYTF
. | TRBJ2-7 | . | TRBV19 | TGTGCCAGTAGTAGACCAGATGGACAGCCGTCCTACGAGCAGTACTTC | CASSRPDGQPSYEQYF
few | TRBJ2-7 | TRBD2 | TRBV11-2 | TGTGCCAGCAGTTCGACCGGGACTAGCATTTACGAGCAGTACTTC | CASSSTGTSIYEQYF
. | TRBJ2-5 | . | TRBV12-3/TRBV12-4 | TGTACCAGCACAAGGGGGGAGACCCAGTACTTC | CTSTRGETQYF
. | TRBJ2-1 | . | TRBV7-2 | TGTGCCAGCAGCTTAGCGGGAACCTACGATGAGCGGTTCTTC | CASSLAGTYDERFF
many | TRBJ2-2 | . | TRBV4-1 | TGCGCCAGCAGCCAATTTCCCTTCGGCACCGGGGAGCTGTTTTTT | CASSQFPFGTGELFF
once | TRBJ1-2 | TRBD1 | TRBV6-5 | TGTGCCAGCAATATGGGGACAGGGGAGCATGGCTACACCTTC | CASNMGTGEHGYTF
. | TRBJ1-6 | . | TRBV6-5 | TGTGCCAGCAGTCCGGGTGGCAAGGCGCATTCACCCCTCCACTTT | CASSPGGKAHSPLHF
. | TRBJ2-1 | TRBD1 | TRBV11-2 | TGTGCCAGCAGTTCCGGACAGGGGCGTCTAAGCTCCTACAATGAGCAATTCTTC | CASSSGQGRLSSYNEQFF
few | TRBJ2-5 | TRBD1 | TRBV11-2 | TGTGCCAGCAGCTCCGGGCTCCTTGACAGGGCGGGTCAAGAGACCCAGTACTTC | CASSSGLLDRAGQETQYF
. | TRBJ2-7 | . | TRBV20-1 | TGCTGTGCTCTGAACACGGTGGGAACCACCTCCTACGAGCAGTACTTC | CCALNTVGTTSYEQYF
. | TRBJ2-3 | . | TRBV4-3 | TGCGCCAGCAGTCAAGACAGGGGAGGGGGCACAGATACGCACTATTTT | CASSQDRGGGTDTHYF
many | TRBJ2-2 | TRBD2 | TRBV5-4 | TGTGCCAGCAGCCCCGGGACTAGCGGGGCCGGGGAGCTGTTTTTT | CASSPGTSGAGELFF
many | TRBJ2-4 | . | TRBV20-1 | TGCAGTGCTAGAGATCCCGGTAACCTAGCCAAGAGGATTCAGTACTTC | CSARDPGNLAKRIQYF
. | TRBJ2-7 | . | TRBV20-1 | TGCAATGCTAGAGGACCCAGAGCTGTCCAGCAGTACTTC | CNARGPRAVQQYF
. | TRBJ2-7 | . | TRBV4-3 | TGCGCCGGCAGCCACCTAGCTGGGGCCTACGAGCAGTACTTC | CAGSHLAGAYEQYF
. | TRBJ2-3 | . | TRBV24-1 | TGTGCCACCAGTGATTTCCGAGGGCTCGCAGATACGCAGTATTTT | CATSDFRGLADTQYF
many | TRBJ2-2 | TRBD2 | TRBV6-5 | TGTGCCAGCAGTTACCGTAGCGGGGGGGCTCACACCGGGGAGCTGTTTTTT | CASSYRSGGAHTGELFF
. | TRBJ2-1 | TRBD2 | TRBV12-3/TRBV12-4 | TGTACCAGCAGTCCCGGACTAGCTGGAGACAATGAGCAGTTCTTC | CTSSPGLAGDNEQFF
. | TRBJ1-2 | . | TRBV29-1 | TGCAGCATCGCCAGAGAGGATGGCTACACCTTC | CSIAREDGYTF
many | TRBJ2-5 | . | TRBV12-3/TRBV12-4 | TGTGCCAGCAGTCCTAGGGTAAGGGAGACCCAGTACTTC | CASSPRVRETQYF
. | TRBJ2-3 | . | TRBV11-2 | TGTGCCAGCAGCTTACCCCCCGGAAGACAGCAGACAGATACGCAGTATTTT | CASSLPPGRQQTDTQYF
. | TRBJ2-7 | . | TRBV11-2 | TGTGCCAGCAGCCCGCTCAGGAGGTATGACGGCAGCTCCTACGAGCAGTATTTC | CASSPLRRYDGSSYEQYF
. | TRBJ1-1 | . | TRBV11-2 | TGTGCCAGCAGCTTAACACAGGCGGCGAGAACTGAAGCTTTCTTT | CASSLTQAARTEAFF
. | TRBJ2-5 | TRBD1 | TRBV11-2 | TGTGCCAGCGGCTCCGGGGACAGCCAAGAGACCCTATACTTC | CASGSGDSQETLYF
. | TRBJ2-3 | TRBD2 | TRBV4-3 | TGCGCCAGCAGCCAAGATAGGGCTAGCGGGGAAGCAGGTACGCAGTATTTT | CASSQDRASGEAGTQYF
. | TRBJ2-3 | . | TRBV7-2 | TGTGCCAGCAGCCCTAACGCGGCCACCGGAGGTACGCAGTATTTT | CASSPNAATGGTQYF
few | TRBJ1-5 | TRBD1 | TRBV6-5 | TGTGCCAGCAGTCTGGACAGGGGAGGCAATCAGCCCCAGCATTTT | CASSLDRGGNQPQHF
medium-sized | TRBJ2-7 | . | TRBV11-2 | TGTGCCAGCGGAAGGGGAACGGACGAGCAGTACTTC | CASGRGTDEQYF
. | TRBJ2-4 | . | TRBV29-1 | TGCAGCGTTGAGTTCGGAGGGGCCAAAAACTTTCAGTACTTC | CSVEFGGAKNFQYF
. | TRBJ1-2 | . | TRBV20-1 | TGCAGTGTCCAGGCCGGCTATGACTACACCTTC | CSVQAGYDYTF
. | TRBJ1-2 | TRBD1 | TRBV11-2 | TGTCCCAGCAGCGACAGGGATTATGGCTACACCTTC | CPSSDRDYGYTF
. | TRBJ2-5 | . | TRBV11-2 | TGTGCCAGCAGCCATGGGGCTCAAGAGACCCAGTACTTC | CASSHGAQETQYF
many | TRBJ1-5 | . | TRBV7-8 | TGTGCCAGCAGCCTTCTCTATAGCAATCAGCCCCAGCATTTT | CASSLLYSNQPQHF
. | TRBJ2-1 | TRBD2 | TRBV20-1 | TGCAATGCCCTGACCAGGACTAGCGTTCTCCATGGGCAGTTCTTC | CNALTRTSVLHGQFF